These 20 T cell receptor beta chains were sequenced from one sample in a study of shared clonotypes between healthy human individuals. Clones were read by immunoSEQ multiplex PCR, and TCRdb kept only the in-frame ones, dropping some. The sample yields some 580,000 clones, roughly 98% seen once. As defined, naive CD8 cells were CD45RO-negative and positively selected for CCR7, with terminally differentiated effector memory CD45RA+ cells excluded. The sequencing input was naive CD8+ T cells sorted from blood. These receptors were obtained from a man aged 25 to 40 in good health.

V usage is TRBV5-1 and J usage is TRBJ2-6, with a tentative D call TRBD1 (5 bases). The CDR3 is 16 residues long. Looked up from germline, CDR1 is SGHRS and CDR2 is YFSETQ. Trimming stripped 4 bases from V and 9 bases from J, with 20 bases between. CDR3 in DNA: TGCGCCAGCAGCCCAATTGATCAGGGATCGAACAACGTCCTGACTTTC. This gives the protein CASSPIDQGSNNVLTF. Complete variable domain (other parts from reference TRBV5-1 and TRBJ2-6): KAGVTQTPRYLIKTRGQQVTLSCSPISGHRSVSWYQQTPGQGLQFLFEYFSETQRNKGNFPGRFSGRQFSNSRSEMNVSTLELGDSALYLCASSPIDQGSNNVLTFGAGSRLTVL.

The CDR3 protein is CAWSPLKPYNEQFF. The CDR3 nucleotides read TGTGCCTGGAGTCCTCTGAAACCCTACAATGAGCAGTTCTTC. The rearrangement links TRBV30 to TRBJ2-1; no reliable D call. The CDR3 consists of 14 residues. The V and J ends lost 2 bases and 2 bases respectively, with 10 bases between them. Germline V lookup: CDR1 GTSNPN, CDR2 SVGIG (reference sequence).

The chain links TRBV9 to TRBJ1-1, with a tentative D call TRBD1 (6 bases). Germline values: CDR1 SGDLS, CDR2 YYNGEE. Deletions cut 2 bases from V and 3 bases from J, with 14 bases between. The CDR3 has 15 residues. CDR3: CASSVLQGRDTEAFF. The CDR3 bases are TGTGCCAGCAGCGTTCTCCAGGGGAGGGACACTGAAGCTTTCTTT.

Written as DNA, the CDR3 is TGTGCCAGTAGTATAAGCAGGCTTGAGACCCAGTACTTC. This encodes CASSISRLETQYF. The chain is built from TRBV19 and TRBJ2-5; D gene ambiguous. In germline, CDR1 is LNHDA, CDR2 SQIVND (reference sequence). Deletions cut 2 bases from V and 5 bases from J, with 9 bases between. The CDR3 sequence is 13 residues long.

J is TRBJ2-1 and V is TRBV29-1; 7 bases are a match to TRBD2. The CDR3 length is 12 residues. CDR1 is SQVTM, CDR2 ANQGSEA, per germline. V trimming: 0 bases; J trimming: 10 bases; junction bases outside the gene matches: 3. The CDR3 protein is CSVEDLGLEQFF. The CDR3 DNA reads as TGCAGCGTTGAAGACCTGGGACTAGAGCAGTTCTTC.

The chain links TRBV5-1 to TRBJ2-5; D ambiguous. The germline CDR1 and CDR2 sequences are SGHRS and YFSETQ. The CDR3 length is 14 residues. The V end was cut by 1 base, the J end by 1 base, with 8 bases between. The CDR3 region has the DNA TGCGCCAGCAGCTTGCTGGGCTTCCAAGAGACCCAGTACTTC. Translated, it gives CASSLLGFQETQYF.

V usage is TRBV13 and J usage is TRBJ2-1, with 9 positions matching TRBD2. The CDR3 covers 17 residues. The germline CDR1 and CDR2 sequences are PRHDT and FYEKMQ (reference sequence). J was trimmed by 8 bases and V by 3 bases; bases with no gene match: 14. Here the CDR3 reads CASSFQRIAGEFDEQFF. CDR3 sequence (DNA): TGTGCCAGCAGCTTCCAGCGGATAGCGGGAGAATTCGATGAGCAGTTCTTC.

This chain connects TRBV19 to TRBJ2-7; tentatively, D is TRBD1 or TRBD2 (5 bases each). V was pared by 10 bases and J by 4 bases, with 17 bases between. Germline CDR1 LNHDA, CDR2 SQIVND (reference sequence). The CDR3 has 13 amino acids. DNA of the CDR3: TGTGCCACCATGGGACCTCCAAGGTACGAGCAGTACTTC. It is translated as CATMGPPRYEQYF.

V gene TRBV7-9 combines with J gene TRBJ1-1; D may be TRBD1 (6 bases). Germline CDR1 and CDR2: SEHNR and FQNEAQ (reference sequence). Trimming shortened V by 1 base and J by 5 bases, and 11 bases separated the two germline ends. The CDR3 runs to 14 residues. The CDR3 region has the DNA TGTGCCAGCAGCTTAGACCACAGGGTTACTGAAGCTTTCTTT. Its protein product is CASSLDHRVTEAFF.

This chain links TRBV5-4 with TRBJ2-7; TRBD2 agrees at 13 bases. The CDR3 has 15 residues. Germline CDR1 is SGHNT and CDR2 is YYREEE (reference sequence). J gave up 3 bases and V 3 bases, and 3 bases lay outside the gene matches. The CDR3 coding sequence is TGTGCCAGCAGCTCTGGGACTAGCGGGATCTACGAGCAGTACTTC. Its translation is CASSSGTSGIYEQYF.

J is TRBJ2-5 and V is TRBV4-1, with 10 positions matching TRBD2. Losses at the gene ends were 0 bases for V and 2 bases for J; bases not matched to a gene: 6. CDR1 is MGHRA and CDR2 is YSYEKL in the germline V gene. The CDR3 length is 17 residues. The CDR3 nucleotides are TGCGCCAGCAGCCAAGATATGACTAGCGGGCTACAAGAGACCCAGTACTTC. It translates to CASSQDMTSGLQETQYF.

The chain recombines TRBV29-1 with TRBJ1-2; D is unclear. Deletions cut 6 bases from V and 0 bases from J, with 11 bases between. This CDR3 is 13 amino acids long. Germline CDR1 reads SQVTM; CDR2 reads ANQGSEA. CDR3 bases: TGCAGCGTCCGATGGGCCACTAACTATGGCTACACCTTC. Translated: CSVRWATNYGYTF.

The chain recombines TRBV6-1 with TRBJ1-4; D call uncertain. CDR3 length: 17 residues. Between the trimmed V and J ends, which lost 2 bases and 0 bases, there was a span of 13 bases. Germline values: CDR1 MNHNS, CDR2 SASEGT. CDR3 sequence (DNA): TGTGCCAGCAGTGAACCAGGCGGCGGAGCAACTAATGAAAAACTGTTTTTT. It yields the protein CASSEPGGGATNEKLFF.

J is TRBJ2-7 and V is TRBV14, with no clear D. In germline, CDR1 is SGHDN, CDR2 FVKESK. V lost 0 bases to trimming and J lost 4 bases, with 7 bases between them. This CDR3 is 13 amino acids long. The CDR3 DNA sequence: TGTGCCAGCAGCCAAGATCACCTTTACGAGCAGTACTTC. Protein product: CASSQDHLYEQYF.

This clone came up once. J is TRBJ1-2 and V is TRBV4-3; D ambiguous. This CDR3 spans 15 amino acids. V shed 0 bases and J shed 4 bases, with 12 bases lying between them. Germline loops: CDR1 LGHNA, CDR2 YSLEER. The CDR3 region is CASSQDEGNFYGYTF. CDR3 sequence (DNA): TGCGCCAGCAGCCAAGACGAGGGCAACTTCTATGGCTACACCTTC.

This clone was counted once. The chain recombines TRBV11-2 with TRBJ2-2; 8 bases match TRBD2. Germline CDR1 and CDR2: SGHAT and FQNNGV. V shed 5 bases and J 4 bases; nucleotides not matched to a gene: 6. This CDR3 has 15 amino acids. The CDR3 DNA follows: TGTGCCAGCAGCACCGGGACTAGGGTCACCGGGGAGCTGTTTTTT. It translates to CASSTGTRVTGELFF.

The chain couples TRBV7-9 to TRBJ2-1; a possible D gene is TRBD2 (6 bases). V dropped 2 bases and J dropped 7 bases, with 15 bases sitting between them. The CDR3 loop spans 15 amino acids. Germline values: CDR1 SEHNR, CDR2 FQNEAQ (reference sequence). CDR3: CASSLFFGSGNEQFF. CDR3 coding DNA: TGTGCCAGCAGCTTATTTTTCGGGAGTGGTAATGAGCAGTTCTTC.

This clone was observed a single time. The chain recombines TRBV7-9 with TRBJ2-1, with 14 nucleotides matching TRBD2. Trimming took 2 bases from V and 8 from J; bases not matched to a gene: 5. The CDR3 is 16 amino acids. Germline values: CDR1 SEHNR, CDR2 FQNEAQ (reference sequence). As DNA, the CDR3 is TGTGCCAGCAGCTTACCGGGACTAGCGGGAGCGTATGAGCAGTTCTTC. This encodes CASSLPGLAGAYEQFF.

This rearrangement joins TRBV29-1 to TRBJ2-6, with D possibly called TRBD1 or TRBD2 (5 bases each). The CDR3 runs to 14 residues. The V gene's germline CDR1 is SQVTM and CDR2 ANQGSEA. The V end was cut by 6 bases, the J end by 1 base, with 10 bases between. CDR3 residues: CSVPGSSGANVLTF. As DNA, the CDR3 is TGCAGCGTCCCAGGGAGTTCTGGGGCCAACGTCCTGACTTTC.

J is TRBJ2-1 and V is TRBV9, with TRBD1 matching over 7 bases. The CDR3 is 13 amino acids. Germline V gives CDR1 SGDLS, CDR2 YYNGEE. The V gene end was trimmed by 4 bases and the J gene end by 6 bases; junction bases not matched to a gene: 4. The DNA for the CDR3 is TGTGCCAGCAGCAAATACAGGGGCAATGAGCAGTTCTTC. It codes for CASSKYRGNEQFF.